The 20 T cell receptor beta chains reported below all come from one sample, sequenced in a study of CD8 T cells in ankylosing spondylitis. MiXCR, applied by TCRdb to the 5' RACE reads, yields one record per CDR3 protein. The table lists about 340,000 distinct CDR3 sequences, about 15% of them singletons. The sequencing input was blood, either unsorted or a sorted T cell fraction (not recorded which). The source of these receptors is a male donor with ankylosing spondylitis or in good health (not recorded which).

The table lists this clonotype with many counts. This chain connects TRBV29-1 to TRBJ1-4, with D possibly being TRBD1 (6 bases). Trimming left V 6 bases short and J 8 bases short, with 16 bases between. This CDR3 spans 13 amino acids. Germline V gives CDR1 SQVTM, CDR2 ANQGSEA. CDR3 loop: CSVQPWGQEKLFF. The CDR3 DNA reads TGCAGCGTCCAACCGTGGGGGCAGGAAAAACTGTTTTTT.

J is TRBJ2-1 and V is TRBV20-1, with D uncertain. CDR3 length equals 11 residues. Germline V gene data show CDR1 as DFQATT and CDR2 as SNEGSKA (reference sequence). The ends were cut back, 3 bases at V and 6 bases at J, with 6 bases in the middle. Here the CDR3 reads CSASNVNEQFF. Written as DNA, the CDR3 is TGCAGTGCTAGTAACGTCAATGAGCAGTTCTTC.

This clonotype was counted between two and nine times. This chain connects TRBV27 to TRBJ2-5; D call uncertain. Germline CDR1 and CDR2: MNHEY and SMNVEV (reference sequence). CDR3 length: 14 residues. Trimming shortened V by 8 bases and J by 4 bases, and 17 bases separated the two germline ends. CDR3 in amino acids: CASSPSHMGETQYF. For the CDR3, the DNA is TGTGCCAGCTCACCGTCGCACATGGGAGAGACCCAGTACTTC.

The rearrangement links TRBV5-5 to TRBJ1-2; D may be TRBD1 (6 bases). The CDR3 is 14 residues long. Trimming cost V 0 bases and J 6 bases, with 12 bases left between them. Looked up from germline, CDR1 is SGHKS and CDR2 is YYEKEE (reference sequence). CDR3 sequence: CASSLAFTGNGYTF. In nucleotides, the CDR3 is TGTGCCAGCAGCTTGGCGTTTACAGGGAATGGCTACACCTTC.

V is TRBV12-3 or TRBV12-4 and J is TRBJ1-6; D is unclear. CDR3 size: 14 residues. V lost 2 bases and J lost 7, with 9 bases in between. The CDR3 spells CASSLKTLNSPLHF. CDR3 coding DNA: TGTGCCAGCAGTTTAAAGACGTTAAATTCACCCCTCCACTTT.

V is TRBV2 and J is TRBJ2-1, with D possibly TRBD1 on 6 matching bases. From germline, CDR1 is SNHLY and CDR2 FYNNEI. V shed 6 bases and J shed 0 bases, with 6 bases lying between them. This CDR3 contains 13 residues. In DNA, the CDR3 is TGTGCCAGCAGGGACAGCTCCTACAATGAGCAGTTCTTC. This gives the protein CASRDSSYNEQFF.

There are many counts of this clonotype. This chain links TRBV10-3 with TRBJ1-5; D remains ambiguous. The ends were cut back, 3 bases at V and 7 bases at J, with 10 bases in the middle. Looked up from germline, CDR1 is ENHRY and CDR2 is SYGVKD. The CDR3 is 13 amino acids. For the CDR3, the DNA is TGTGCCATCAGTGATGCGGTTCCCCAGCCCCAGCATTTT. Translated, it gives CAISDAVPQPQHF.

This clonotype has just a few counts. This chain links TRBV7-9 with TRBJ1-2; TRBD1 might be the D (6 bases). Per the germline V gene, CDR1 is SEHNR and CDR2 is FQNEAQ (reference sequence). The CDR3 extends over 13 amino acids. V dropped 3 bases and J dropped 8 bases, with 13 bases sitting between them. DNA of the CDR3: TGTGCCAGCAGCTTCGTCGACAGGCAGGGCTACACCTTC. Translating gives CASSFVDRQGYTF.

This clonotype was seen only a few times. The chain employs TRBV20-1 and TRBJ1-4, with a weak D call TRBD1 (5 bases). V was pared by 0 bases and J by 7 bases, with 12 bases between. The CDR3 loop spans 14 amino acids. Germline V gene sequence: CDR1 DFQATT, CDR2 SNEGSKA (reference sequence). CDR3 sequence reads: CSARDSRAIEKLFF. The CDR3, as DNA: TGCAGTGCTAGAGATTCCAGGGCGATTGAAAAACTGTTTTTT.

CDR3 in amino acids: CASLDPGMNTEAFF. The CDR3 DNA follows: TGCGCCAGCTTGGACCCCGGAATGAACACTGAAGCTTTCTTT. The V gene is TRBV5-1, the J gene TRBJ1-1; unclear D gene. Trimming took 7 bases from V and 0 from J, leaving 13 bases between them. CDR3 length: 14 residues. CDR1 is SGHRS, CDR2 YFSETQ, per germline.

This clonotype was recorded a few times. This chain joins TRBV5-1 and TRBJ1-3; D unresolved. CDR3 size: 15 residues. Trimming pared 1 base from V and 0 bases from J, leaving 8 bases between. Germline values: CDR1 SGHRS, CDR2 YFSETQ. The CDR3 coding sequence is TGCGCCAGCAGCTTGTCCTCGACCTCTGGAAACACCATATATTTT. This encodes CASSLSSTSGNTIYF. The variable domain in full, with the rest retrieved from reference TRBV5-1 and TRBJ1-3, is KAGVTQTPRYLIKTRGQQVTLSCSPISGHRSVSWYQQTPGQGLQFLFEYFSETQRNKGNFPGRFSGRQFSNSRSEMNVSTLELGDSALYLCASSLSSTSGNTIYFGEGSWLTVV.

This clonotype showed up just a few times. The chain employs TRBV5-1 and TRBJ2-7; D might be TRBD2 (5 bases). Trimming took off 2 bases at V and 1 base at J, with 10 bases between the two ends. The CDR3 covers 14 residues. Germline V gives CDR1 SGHRS, CDR2 YFSETQ. The CDR3 DNA sequence: TGCGCCAGCAGCTTAGGTGAGGGATCCTACGAGCAGTACTTC. Residues: CASSLGEGSYEQYF.

CDR3 sequence: CSAPALAGVRSYEQYF. The CDR3 region has the DNA TGCAGTGCCCCGGCGCTAGCGGGAGTTAGGTCCTACGAGCAGTACTTC. V usage is TRBV20-1 and J usage is TRBJ2-7, with 10 nucleotides matching TRBD2. V was pared by 6 bases and J by 1 base, with 12 bases of the junction left unmatched. The CDR3 is 16 residues long. Per germline, CDR1 DFQATT and CDR2 SNEGSKA (reference sequence).

This clonotype was detected only a few times. The rearrangement links TRBV7-8 to TRBJ2-1, with D hard to call. The CDR3 contains 19 residues. Trimming took 2 bases from V and 0 from J, leaving 20 bases between them. Germline CDR1 reads SGHVS; CDR2 reads FQNEAQ. CDR3 in DNA: TGTGCCAGCAGCTTAATTCTGGCATTAACCCTTAGCTCCTACAATGAGCAGTTCTTC. It yields the protein CASSLILALTLSSYNEQFF.

This sequence joins TRBV5-1 and TRBJ1-4; D possibly corresponds to TRBD1 (6 bases). The CDR3 has 15 amino acids. Between the trimmed V and J ends, which lost 4 bases and 6 bases, there was a span of 16 bases. Germline CDR1 SGHRS, CDR2 YFSETQ. Written as DNA, the CDR3 is TGCGCCAGCAGCCCCAACGGGGACACCCATGAAAAACTGTTTTTT. The encoded protein is CASSPNGDTHEKLFF. Filled out from reference TRBV5-1 and TRBJ1-4, the complete variable domain reads KAGVTQTPRYLIKTRGQQVTLSCSPISGHRSVSWYQQTPGQGLQFLFEYFSETQRNKGNFPGRFSGRQFSNSRSEMNVSTLELGDSALYLCASSPNGDTHEKLFFGSGTQLSVL.

This clonotype has at least ten counts. The CDR3 protein is CASSTTGKTRAFF. CDR3 bases: TGTGCCAGCAGCACGACAGGGAAGACGAGGGCTTTCTTT. The chain employs TRBV12-3 or TRBV12-4 and TRBJ1-1; TRBD1 agrees at 7 bases. The CDR3 is 13 residues long. Germline trimming cut 6 bases from V and 11 bases from J; bases unmatched to any gene: 12.

This chain uses TRBV4-2 with TRBJ1-1, with D unresolved. V lost 4 bases and J 1 base, leaving 16 bases between the germline ends. The CDR3 sequence is 16 residues long. Germline V gene lookup returns CDR1 LGHNA and CDR2 YNFKEQ. The CDR3 DNA is TGTGCCAGCAGCCGACTCAGCGGGCAGACGAACACTGAAGCTTTCTTT. It codes for CASSRLSGQTNTEAFF.

This clonotype was seen a few times. The chain couples TRBV12-3 or TRBV12-4 to TRBJ1-2; D is uncertain. The CDR3 runs 17 residues. The V and J ends lost 1 base and 2 bases respectively, with 17 bases between them. CDR3 loop: CASSLERASAGNYGYTF. Here the CDR3 DNA reads TGTGCCAGCAGTTTAGAGAGGGCGTCGGCGGGCAACTATGGCTACACCTTC.

This clonotype showed up just a few times. The V and J genes are TRBV10-3 and TRBJ1-3, with unresolved D. The germline V gene has CDR1 ENHRY and CDR2 SYGVKD. The CDR3 extends over 16 amino acids. V lost 0 bases and J lost 4, with 13 bases in between. The DNA for the CDR3 is TGTGCCATCAGTGAGTCAGGGCAGAAACTAGGAAACACCATATATTTT. Its translation is CAISESGQKLGNTIYF.

J is TRBJ1-4 and V is TRBV6-5, with a possible D match to TRBD1 (5 bases). Germline V gene data show CDR1 as MNHEY and CDR2 as SVGAGI. Trimming removed 1 base from V and 8 bases from J, with 11 bases in between. This CDR3 spans 14 amino acids. The CDR3 coding sequence is TGTGCCAGCAGTTACTTGGGGGGTGAAGAAAAACTGTTTTTT. This encodes CASSYLGGEEKLFF.